Listed here are 5 T cell receptor beta chains from one sample, sequenced in a study of cytomegalovirus exposure and HLA in healthy donors. Amplification used 60 Vbeta primers and 13 Jbeta primers. TCRdb's table, derived via immunoSEQ multiplex PCR, lists solely in-frame clones and lacks some. The table lists roughly 120,000 clones. Sequencing was performed on PBMCs. The receptors come from a man in his thirties or forties in good health and CMV-seronegative.

The rearrangement links TRBV13 to TRBJ1-1; TRBD1 might be the D (5 bases). This CDR3 has 14 amino acids. The V end was cut by 6 bases, the J end by 3 bases, with 14 bases between. Germline loops: CDR1 PRHDT, CDR2 FYEKMQ (reference sequence). The CDR3 nucleotides read TGTGCCAGCAGGGGGCAGGGTGTGGACACTGAAGCTTTCTTT. Translating it yields CASRGQGVDTEAFF.

A remark on this clone: Additional DNA sequences in this sample encode the identical CDR3. The rearrangement joins TRBV28 to TRBJ1-5, with D possibly matching TRBD1 (5 bases). Germline-derived CDR1 and CDR2 are MDHEN and SYDVKM. The CDR3 contains 14 residues. Trimming stripped 4 bases from V and 0 bases from J, with 7 bases between. The CDR3 protein is CASSSGGSNQPQHF. The CDR3 coding sequence is TGTGCCAGCAGTTCCGGGGGTAGCAATCAGCCCCAGCATTTT.

This rearrangement joins TRBV19 to TRBJ1-2; the D is unclear. The CDR3 covers 13 residues. CDR1 LNHDA and CDR2 SQIVND come from the germline V gene (reference sequence). V was cut by 0 bases and J by 4 bases, with 6 bases left in between. The DNA for the CDR3 is TGTGCCAGTAGTATAGACAAGAGCTATGGCTACACCTTC. The encoded protein is CASSIDKSYGYTF. Filled out from reference TRBV19 and TRBJ1-2, the complete variable domain reads DGGITQSPKYLFRKEGQNVTLSCEQNLNHDAMYWYRQDPGQGLRLIYYSQIVNDFQKGDIAEGYSVSREKKESFPLTVTSAQKNPTAFYLCASSIDKSYGYTFGSGTRLTVV.

This sequence joins TRBV30 and TRBJ1-4; TRBD1 aligns across 7 bases. Germline trimming cut 3 bases from V and 7 bases from J; bases unmatched to any gene: 8. The germline V gene encodes CDR1 GTSNPN and CDR2 SVGIG (reference sequence). CDR3 size: 14 residues. CDR3 protein: CAWRSRGLIEKLFF. In DNA, the CDR3 is TGTGCCTGGAGGTCGAGGGGGCTCATTGAAAAACTGTTTTTT.

This chain connects TRBV25-1 to TRBJ2-5, with D perhaps TRBD2 (6 bases). Germline CDR1 is MGHDK and CDR2 is SYGVNS. Trimming cost V 5 bases and J 4 bases, with 8 bases left between them. The CDR3 totals 12 residues. DNA of the CDR3: TGTGCCAGCAGTAGGGACTTAGAGACCCAGTACTTC. It encodes CASSRDLETQYF.